This entry lists 3 T cell receptor beta chains sequenced from one sample in a study of blood T cell repertoires in COVID-19. Only in-frame clones appear in the TCRdb table, and some are missing; sequencing was by immunoSEQ multiplex PCR. The table records around 300,000 clones, around 87% of them present only once. The specimen was PBMCs or T cells enriched from blood (not recorded which). These receptor sequences come from a woman aged 30 to 39 who had recovered from COVID-19.

DNA for the CDR3: TGTGCCAGCAGCCCGGCCCTCTTCGGGGGCTACACCTTC. It encodes CASSPALFGGYTF. The rearrangement links TRBV7-2 to TRBJ1-2; D unresolved. CDR1 is SGHTA and CDR2 is FQGNSA in the germline V gene. Trimming removed 5 bases at V and 8 bases at J, with 15 bases between. The CDR3 extends over 13 amino acids.

The chain is built from TRBV21-1 and TRBJ1-3; the D call in the table, TRBD1, was not verified against the DNA. TRBV21-1 is labeled a pseudogene. The CDR3 has 13 amino acids. CDR3 residues: CASSRGHGNTIYF. CDR3 bases: TGTGCCAGCAGCAGGGGGCACGGAAACACCATATATTTT.

Only one count was recorded for this clone. V gene TRBV5-4 combines with J gene TRBJ2-3; perhaps TRBD2 as D (6 bases). From germline, CDR1 is SGHNT and CDR2 YYREEE (reference sequence). CDR3 size: 12 residues. V lost 4 bases and J lost 7, with 10 bases in between. Here the CDR3 reads CASSRDSHTQYF. CDR3 nucleotide sequence: TGTGCCAGCAGCCGGGACTCCCATACGCAGTATTTT.